The entry that follows covers one T cell receptor beta chain sequence. It has no known antigen specificity. Per-nucleotide qualities are absent, and no much larger clonotype sits a single base away. This entry belongs to a study of cytomegalovirus exposure and HLA in healthy donors (dated by TCRdb to the late 2010s). For the wider study: In an earlier analysis of some 550 of the donors, 250 to 350 Gb of sequence data and just under 120 million unique TCR beta sequences from 150 million to 200 million T cells were reported. HLA typing included class I and class II loci at four-digit resolution. Approximately 330 gigabases of sequencing data and about 92 million unique TCR sequences made up an early release that covered some 640 HLA-typed donors. Four or five DR-DQ haplotypes were handled as single units for association and clustering because linkage in the cohort was strong. All discovery cohort repertoires had been generated on a single sequencing platform. An earlier analysis of approximately 580 of the donors used high-throughput TCR beta sequencing to judge whether each TCR beta V gene segment behaved as functional or pseudogenic. The genetic ancestry cluster associated with self-reported Caucasian donors included about four fifths of the 398 genotyped donors. Alongside the repertoire data, information on donor age, sex, ethnicity and CMV serostatus was compiled. A later analysis re-examined previously published TCR beta repertoires from just over 650 donors and added high-resolution HLA genotyping to investigate patterns of TCR occurrence. In a later genetic analysis, genome-wide SNP genotypes for about 55% of the roughly 670 donors were used, and that subset was treated as a discovery cohort. The study aimed to test whether cataloging public T cell receptors could reveal signatures of past pathogen exposure. Along with the roughly 700-subject first cohort, a separate validation cohort of over 90 different subjects was used. The study combined high-throughput TCR immunosequencing, statistical association of individual TCRs with disease status, and machine learning to predict cytomegalovirus infection status. The study used immunosequencing to profile the T cell repertoires of more than 650 subjects and linked those repertoires to cytomegalovirus serostatus. Rather than using new phenotypic data, the later analysis identified candidate immune exposures from TCR beta sequences and from how often those sequences occurred across donors. Typing coverage varied by locus: about 620-630 donors for A, B, C, DRB1 and DQB1; some 520 for DQA1; more than 600 for DPA1; 450 to 480 for DPB1. On average, over 200,000 unique TCR beta nucleotide sequences were sequenced per donor among roughly 430 genotyped donors of the cohort, with roughly 18% of those sequences being non-productive.

Libraries were built with the immunoSEQ multiplex PCR assay. A mixture of 60 forward primers for TCR Vbeta segments and 13 reverse primers for TCR Jbeta segments was used in the multiplex PCR. The CDR3 region of rearranged TCR beta genes was amplified from genomic DNA with a multiplex PCR assay. The amplified TCR beta libraries were sequenced on the Illumina HiSeq System as 87-base-pair reads. The paper's processing steps were these. A later analysis counted 65 million to 90 million unique TCR beta chains across the approximately 700 repertoires, and some 11 million of these chains were shared by at least two donors. Raw reads were error-corrected and collapsed into unique sequences with a nearest-neighbor algorithm that merged closely related sequences to remove PCR and sequencing errors. V, D and J gene segments were assigned by aligning CDR3 sequences to IMGT reference sequences. For a sequence to be retained, at least a six-nucleotide match to both a V gene segment and a J gene segment was required. A rearrangement was called productive if the CDR3 had no stop codons and remained in frame with V and J, and every other rearrangement was called non-productive. Following IMGT convention, CDR3 was defined as the stretch from the second conserved V-encoded cysteine up to the conserved J-encoded phenylalanine. Sequences without an unambiguous match to a single V gene segment were excluded from the earlier analysis of approximately 560 of the donors. In an earlier analysis of roughly 500 of the donors, V segments were called functional above 56.7% productive rearrangements and were called segregating when the between-donor standard deviation exceeded 5%. A statistical classification framework was developed to diagnose cytomegalovirus status using the catalog of TCR beta chain sequences. In a later analysis, TCR nucleotide sequences were compared against IMGT/GENE-DB human TR gene sequences so that V and J genes could be assigned. In a later analysis, CDR3 sequences and most-parsimonious VDJ recombination scenarios were assigned using the TCRdist pipeline. In a later analysis, each TCR beta chain was defined by its CDR3 amino acid sequence together with its V-gene family, and reads lacking a unique V-gene family were excluded. In a later analysis, approximately 590 highly shared, low-generation-probability nucleotide sequences were removed to address suspected cross-contamination and a sequencing artifact. A later analysis calculated a clonal expansion index for each public chain from normalized within-repertoire ranks of inferred template counts. In a later analysis, generation probabilities were computed with a VDJ recombination model fitted to out-of-frame rearrangements, and the resulting probabilities were checked against IGoR. A later analysis scored TCR-TCR, TCR-HLA and TCR-CMV co-occurrence with hypergeometric tests, applying a repertoire-size bias correction to TCR pairs. In a later analysis, false discovery rates were estimated by permuting HLA or CMV assignments 20 times. In a later analysis, co-occurring TCRs were grouped using DBSCAN, with TCRdist sequence similarity added in when clustering inside HLA-allele-positive subsets. For co-occurrence clustering, repertoires with fewer than 30,000 or more than 120,000 public chains were excluded, along with roughly 5 repertoires with anomalous nucleotide sharing. What TCRdb holds here is the immuneACCESS table cut down to in-frame rearrangements. Part of the clones is not present; checked against another copy, under half of the missing clones reflect an unresolved V gene, and the others are unexplained. V, J and clone size derive from that table, while D and trimming were established from the DNA sequence. The sample table shows around 130,000 clones, and more than 60% are seen once. The top ten constitute less than 2% of the sample.

The paper's findings and limits, for the study overall: Several of the top co-occurrence clusters appeared to be linked to parvovirus B19, influenza, CMV and Epstein-Barr virus, according to a later analysis. Presence/absence analyses assumed roughly uniform sequencing depth across donors, an assumption that may not hold. Because some donors lacked HLA typing at each locus, the association tests relied only on the typed subset. When HLA alleles, especially DR and DQ, strongly co-occurred, attributing TCR associations to individual alleles was difficult. In a later analysis, HLA-associated TCR beta chains were found to be more clonally expanded and to have lower generation probabilities than equally common non-associated chains. A total of 150 or so TCR beta chains were listed by the study as associated with cytomegalovirus. Linkage disequilibrium might explain the correlated functional status among segregating V segments, but an unknown experimental factor could not be ruled out. Because the 87-base-pair reads could not distinguish some IMGT-functional V segments, including TRBV6-2 and TRBV6-3, those segments were excluded. According to the authors, the approach could potentially be generalized to other disease states and immunological phenotypes. Most TCR sequences were observed very rarely across donors, whereas some public TCRs were present in many individuals. In an earlier analysis of some 550 of the donors, most TCR beta V segments were observed in productive rearrangements about 87% or about 30% of the time, broadly matching IMGT annotations. In vitro tests confirmed that three of the cytomegalovirus-associated TCR beta chains recognize cytomegalovirus antigens. In a later analysis, most CMV-associated TCR beta chains were found to appear HLA-restricted, with HLA associations seemingly driven largely by CMV exposure. A further reported finding was that TCR beta sequences accurately predicted the HLA-A and HLA-B alleles for most subjects in the first cohort. A later genetic analysis associated a missense DCLRE1C variant with V-gene and J-gene trimming of TCR beta chains, and an independent cohort replicated the association. In a later analysis, TCR association rates were found to vary across HLA loci, with the most associated TCRs seen for DRB1 alleles and the fewest for HLA-C alleles. At a false discovery rate of 0.05, a later analysis linked fewer than 20,000 TCR beta sequences to specific HLA alleles. In a later genetic analysis, fewer N-insertions in productive TCRs were reported among donors in an Asian-associated ancestry cluster than the 666-donor mean. The earlier analysis of about 600 of the donors excluded fewer than 20 rarely observed V segments, including chromosome 9 orphons, because counts were too low. The sequencing pipeline was judged likely to have produced a cluster of highly shared sequence variants as a technical artifact. This cohort had only TCR beta chains sequenced, and the lack of alpha or paired-chain data limited which features could be detected. For the cohort, immune exposure information was limited to CMV serostatus. Cytomegalovirus status was reported to be diagnosed by the classifier with high specificity and sensitivity in both the original and validation cohorts.

Germline trimming: 5 bases from V, 3 bases from J; junction bases outside gene matches: 8. The germline V gene supplies CDR1 ENHRY and CDR2 SYGVKD. The CDR3 has 16 amino acids, counting the end cysteine and phenylalanine. CDR3 DNA only is kept here, 48 bases in frame from base 1. In total, roughly 670 healthy bone marrow donors made up the cohort. Cohort members were all nominally healthy when sampled, although unrecorded immune exposures were likely present. The donor was CMV seronegative and was included in the group of a few hundred seronegative cohort members. A peripheral blood sample was collected from each donor, and TCR beta sequencing was performed on peripheral blood mononuclear cells. The Qiagen DNeasy Blood Extraction Kit was used to extract genomic DNA from the blood cell samples.

The chain uses TRBV10-3 and TRBJ2-2, with 8 bases matching TRBD2. The TCR sequence derives from a middle-aged woman in good health and CMV-seronegative. The material sequenced was PBMCs. CDR3 protein: CAISSKTSADTGELFF. Here is the DNA: TGTGCCATCAGTTCTAAGACTAGCGCGGACACCGGGGAGCTGTTTTTT.